These 3 T cell receptor beta chains originate from one sample sequenced in a study of T cell responses to AZD1222 COVID-19 vaccine. Repertoires were generated with immunoSEQ multiplex PCR, while TCRdb's copy carries only in-frame clones and drops some. Of more than 100,000 clones detected, over 90% appear once; the ten largest clones hold approximately 1.6%. This material consisted of peripheral blood, taken on day 0 of AZD1222 vaccination. Receptors were obtained from an adult in good health.

The rearrangement joins TRBV2 to TRBJ2-6; D might be TRBD2 (6 bases). This CDR3 contains 13 residues. Trimming removed 9 bases at V and 0 bases at J, with 6 bases between. CDR1 SNHLY and CDR2 FYNNEI come from the germline V gene. The DNA of the CDR3 is TGTGCCAGAGCGGGCTCTGGGGCCAACGTCCTGACTTTC. Protein sequence: CARAGSGANVLTF.

V and J are TRBV6-5 and TRBJ2-3; D remains unclear. The CDR3 spans 13 residues. Germline lookup yields CDR1 MNHEY and CDR2 SVGAGI. V dropped 2 bases and J dropped 6 bases, with 9 bases sitting between them. In DNA, the CDR3 is TGTGCCAGCAGTTACGCAATATCCGATACGCAGTATTTT. This gives the protein CASSYAISDTQYF.

The chain joins TRBV24-1 to TRBJ2-7, with D perhaps matching TRBD1 (6 bases). Germline loops: CDR1 KGHDR, CDR2 SFDVKD. V was pared by 4 bases and J by 2 bases, with 14 bases between. The CDR3 runs 15 residues. In DNA form, the CDR3 reads TGTGCCACCAGTGACAAGGACGGGACAACCTACGAGCAGTACTTC. Its translation is CATSDKDGTTYEQYF.